These 23 T cell receptor beta chains originate from one sample sequenced in a study of vaccination and CD4 T cells after COVID-19. The antigens these receptors bind are not known. Sample treatment: roughly ten-day PBMC culture with coronavirus spike peptide pools or control peptides (ViraFEST assay). According to the study, CD4+ T cells from the unexposed donor were gathered ahead of the COVID-19 pandemic (2011-2018). Sequence data for DNA of cultured CD4+ T cells were generated by the Oncomine TCR Beta short-read assay. TCRdb fed the PCR reads into MiXCR, producing one record per CDR3 protein. The sample yields 7,600 or so distinct CDR3 sequences, roughly 36% seen once. Sequenced material: CD4+ T cells from blood, cultured in vitro. These receptors were obtained from a human donor in good health.

V and J are TRBV12-3 or TRBV12-4 and TRBJ1-6; 7 nucleotides match TRBD1. The trim removed 6 bases at V and 5 bases at J, leaving 4 bases unmatched. This CDR3 is 14 amino acids long. For the CDR3, the DNA is TGTGCCAGCAGGGCCGGGACAGATAATTCACCCCTCCACTTT. The encoded protein is CASRAGTDNSPLHF.

V usage is TRBV6-1 and J usage is TRBJ2-7; TRBD2 matches at 13 bases. This CDR3 is built from 15 residues. Germline lookup yields CDR1 MNHNS and CDR2 SASEGT. J gave up 2 bases and V 5 bases, and 3 bases lay outside the gene matches. CDR3 residues: CASSTGTSGTYEQYF. The DNA of the CDR3 is TGTGCCAGCAGTACGGGGACTAGCGGGACCTACGAGCAGTACTTC.

This clonotype was counted only a few times. The chain recombines TRBV6-1 with TRBJ1-2; no reliable D call. The CDR3 covers 11 residues. CDR1 is MNHNS and CDR2 is SASEGT in the germline V gene. Trimming stripped 8 bases from V and 2 bases from J, with 6 bases between. CDR3 bases: TGTGCCAGCGCCGGGAACTATGGCTACACCTTC. Translating gives CASAGNYGYTF.

The chain is built from TRBV30 and TRBJ2-7; D is undetermined. The CDR3 sequence is 11 residues long. V lost 0 bases and J 7 bases, leaving 7 bases between the germline ends. Germline lookup yields CDR1 GTSNPN and CDR2 SVGIG (reference sequence). CDR3 nucleotide sequence: TGTGCCTGGAGTGTCCGGTCGGAGCAGTACTTC. Translation gives CAWSVRSEQYF.

This clonotype has more than one count but fewer than ten. The J gene is TRBJ1-1, the V gene TRBV27; D is unclear. V was shortened by 6 bases and J by 3 bases, with 11 bases between the two germline ends. This CDR3 region has 13 residues. Germline V CDR1 and CDR2: MNHEY, SMNVEV (reference sequence). The CDR3 loop reads CASRLRHDTEAFF. CDR3 bases: TGTGCCAGCAGACTGAGACACGACACTGAAGCTTTCTTT.

The chain links TRBV30 to TRBJ1-2; no definite D call. Germline loops: CDR1 GTSNPN, CDR2 SVGIG (reference sequence). This CDR3 spans 11 amino acids. Trimming cost V 4 bases and J 2 bases, with 5 bases left between them. CDR3 loop: CAWNSNYGYTF. In nucleotides, the CDR3 is TGTGCCTGGAACAGCAACTATGGCTACACCTTC. Based on the CDR3 plus reference TRBV30 and TRBJ1-2, the full variable domain is SQTIHQWPATLVQPVGSPLSLECTVEGTSNPNLYWYRQAAGRGLQLLFYSVGIGQISSEVPQNLSASRPQDRQFILSSKKLLLSDSGFYLCAWNSNYGYTFGSGTRLTVV.

The chain uses TRBV20-1 and TRBJ2-1; D is ambiguous. V was clipped by 6 bases and J by 3 bases, with 3 bases between them. The germline V gene encodes CDR1 DFQATT and CDR2 SNEGSKA (reference sequence). The CDR3 totals 10 residues. This chain's CDR3 is CSALYNEQFF. Written as DNA, the CDR3 is TGCAGTGCGCTCTACAATGAGCAGTTCTTC.

The sample holds a few counts of this clonotype. V and J are TRBV7-2 and TRBJ1-5; D ambiguous. This CDR3 is built from 15 residues. V was cut by 3 bases and J by 2 bases, with 11 bases left in between. CDR1 is SGHTA and CDR2 is FQGNSA in the germline V gene. The CDR3 DNA reads TGTGCCAGCAGCTTGGCGCCCAGTGGCAATCAGCCCCAGCATTTT. Its translation: CASSLAPSGNQPQHF. The full variable domain, in which reference TRBV7-2 and TRBJ1-5 provide the parts outside the CDR3, is GAGVSQSPSNKVTEKGKDVELRCDPISGHTALYWYRQSLGQGLEFLIYFQGNSAPDKSGLPSDRFSAERTGGSVSTLTIQRTQQEDSAVYLCASSLAPSGNQPQHFGDGTRLSIL.

This clonotype has a handful of counts. The chain recombines TRBV20-1 with TRBJ1-2, with D possibly TRBD1 on 6 matching bases. This CDR3 has 14 residues. The V gene lost 1 base and the J gene lost 4 bases, with 13 bases spanning the gap. Germline assignment: CDR1 DFQATT and CDR2 SNEGSKA (reference sequence). Here the CDR3 reads CSARAQEGVYGYTF. CDR3 coding DNA: TGCAGTGCTAGAGCCCAAGAGGGGGTCTATGGCTACACCTTC.

The genes are TRBV6-2 or TRBV6-3 and TRBJ2-3; 14 nucleotides match TRBD2. The CDR3 length is 17 residues. V was clipped by 4 bases and J by 4 bases; unmatched bases: 7. CDR1 is MNHEY, CDR2 SVGEGT, per germline. The CDR3 DNA follows: TGTGCCAGCAGTTCCGGGACTAGCGGGGGATGGCCAGATACGCAGTATTTT. This encodes CASSSGTSGGWPDTQYF.

The chain links TRBV2 to TRBJ2-1; the D gene is possibly TRBD2 (5 bases). The CDR3 has 15 amino acids. Trimming took 2 bases from V and 9 from J, leaving 17 bases between them. The germline gives CDR1 SNHLY, CDR2 FYNNEI. In nucleotides, the CDR3 is TGTGCCAGCAGTGAAAGTAGTGCCGCGGGCAGTGAGCAGTTCTTC. It encodes CASSESSAAGSEQFF.

The rearrangement joins TRBV28 to TRBJ1-5; D call uncertain. There are 14 residues in the CDR3. V dropped 5 bases and J dropped 7 bases, with 15 bases sitting between them. Germline values: CDR1 MDHEN, CDR2 SYDVKM. The CDR3: CASSRAYRGQPQHF. The CDR3, as DNA: TGTGCCAGCAGTCGGGCCTACCGGGGACAGCCCCAGCATTTT. The whole variable domain, remainder taken from reference TRBV28 and TRBJ1-5, is DVKVTQSSRYLVKRTGEKVFLECVQDMDHENMFWYRQDPGLGLRLIYFSYDVKMKEKGDIPEGYSVSREKKERFSLILESASTNQTSMYLCASSRAYRGQPQHFGDGTRLSIL.

This clonotype was picked up a small number of times. This chain connects TRBV2 to TRBJ1-1, with 10 bases that match TRBD1. Germline CDR1 SNHLY, CDR2 FYNNEI. The CDR3 extends over 17 amino acids. The V gene end was trimmed by 6 bases and the J gene end by 0 bases; junction bases not matched to a gene: 10. CDR3 amino acids: CASSSPRGTGVNTEAFF. For the CDR3, the DNA is TGTGCCAGCAGCTCTCCCCGGGGGACAGGGGTGAACACTGAAGCTTTCTTT.

This clonotype was seen a handful of times. The chain couples TRBV28 to TRBJ1-2; 8 bases match TRBD1. Germline V CDR1 and CDR2: MDHEN, SYDVKM. With V trimmed by 6 bases and J by 5 bases, 8 bases remained unmatched. This CDR3 comprises 14 residues. The CDR3 protein is CASRGTGRTYGYTF. In nucleotides, the CDR3 is TGTGCCAGCAGAGGGACAGGTCGCACATATGGCTACACCTTC.

The chain employs TRBV20-1 and TRBJ2-1; the match to TRBD2 covers 16 bases. The CDR3 is made up of 17 amino acids. Germline assignment: CDR1 DFQATT and CDR2 SNEGSKA (reference sequence). V lost 8 bases, J lost 7 bases, and 14 bases stayed unmatched. This CDR3 is CSTKGLAGGTGVNEQFF. As DNA, the CDR3 is TGCAGTACCAAGGGACTAGCGGGAGGGACCGGGGTAAATGAGCAGTTCTTC.

This clonotype was counted between two and nine times. V usage is TRBV6-1 and J usage is TRBJ1-2; possibly TRBD1 for D (6 bases). CDR3 length: 15 amino acids. Germline-derived CDR1 and CDR2 are MNHNS and SASEGT. Trimming shortened V by 4 bases and J by 8 bases, and 20 bases separated the two germline ends. The CDR3 region is CASSGDDRSSKGYTF. CDR3 bases: TGTGCCAGCAGTGGGGATGACAGGTCCTCTAAGGGCTACACCTTC.

A few counts support this clonotype. The V call is TRBV4-2, the J call TRBJ2-1; D not resolved. The better agreement between TRBJ2-7 and the DNA end casts doubt on the J call. Germline CDR1 LGHNA, CDR2 YNFKEQ. This CDR3 comprises 14 residues. In nucleotides, the CDR3 is TGTGCCAGCAGGCCAGCCCTCGACCTCTACGAGCAGTACTTC. This translates into CASRPALDLYEQYF.

The chain has TRBV6-5 and TRBJ2-7, with 8 bases matching TRBD2. V lost 2 bases and J lost 0; bases outside the gene matches: 6. Germline V gives CDR1 MNHEY, CDR2 SVGAGI. The CDR3 is 16 residues long. CDR3 in amino acids: CASSYRSGSSSYEQYF. CDR3 bases: TGTGCCAGCAGTTACCGAAGCGGGAGTAGCTCCTACGAGCAGTACTTC.

This rearrangement joins TRBV5-4 to TRBJ2-7; TRBD2 aligns across 9 bases. CDR1 and CDR2 from the germline V gene are SGHNT and YYREEE (reference sequence). The CDR3 runs 15 residues. The V and J ends lost 4 bases and 2 bases, in that order; junction bases with no gene match: 7. DNA of the CDR3: TGTGCCAGCAGCCTTCGGACTAGCGACCCCTACGAGCAGTACTTC. Its protein is CASSLRTSDPYEQYF.

This chain uses TRBV5-6 with TRBJ1-1, with D possibly being TRBD1 (6 bases). The CDR3 spans 13 residues. Germline V CDR1 and CDR2: SGHDT, YYEEEE. The V and J ends lost 2 bases and 9 bases respectively, with 14 bases between them. In DNA form, the CDR3 reads TGTGCCAGCAGCTTTTATTCGGGGGCTAAAGCTTTCTTT. It yields the protein CASSFYSGAKAFF.

This clonotype was seen a few times. The chain joins TRBV7-8 to TRBJ2-7, with 11 bases identical to TRBD1. V dropped 6 bases and J dropped 7; count of bases not matched to a gene: 5. Germline CDR1 SGHVS, CDR2 FQNEAQ. The CDR3 spans 13 residues. In nucleotides, the CDR3 is TGTGCCAGCAGATCATGGGACAGGGGGGAGCAGTACTTC. As protein: CASRSWDRGEQYF. The variable domain in full, completed from reference TRBV7-8 and TRBJ2-7, reads GAGVSQSPRYKVAKRGQDVALRCDPISGHVSLFWYQQALGQGPEFLTYFQNEAQLDKSGLPSDRFFAERPEGSVSTLKIQRTQQEDSAVYLCASRSWDRGEQYFGPGTRLTVT.

The rearrangement links TRBV14 to TRBJ1-1; 8 nucleotides line up with TRBD1. The CDR3 extends over 13 amino acids. V was pared by 3 bases and J by 7 bases, with 4 bases of the junction left unmatched. In germline, CDR1 is SGHDN, CDR2 FVKESK. Here the CDR3 reads CASSQTGTGEAFF. CDR3 coding DNA: TGTGCCAGCAGCCAGACCGGGACAGGTGAAGCTTTCTTT.

This clonotype was seen a few times. The chain links TRBV7-2 to TRBJ1-6; D uncertain. This CDR3 has 14 amino acids. Germline V gene lookup returns CDR1 SGHTA and CDR2 FQGNSA. V dropped 5 bases and J dropped 2 bases, with 7 bases sitting between them. CDR3 protein: CASSPGPYNSPLHF. In nucleotides, the CDR3 is TGTGCCAGCAGCCCCGGCCCCTATAATTCACCCCTCCACTTT.